The 27 T cell receptor beta chains below come from one sample, sequenced in a study of blood T cell repertoires in COVID-19. Clones were read by immunoSEQ multiplex PCR, and TCRdb kept only the in-frame ones, dropping some. This table has around 240,000 clones, approximately 84% appearing once. The specimen was peripheral blood. The receptors were gathered from a middle-aged man with acute or convalescent COVID-19.

V usage is TRBV7-3 and J usage is TRBJ2-1; tentatively, D is TRBD2 (6 bases). The V gene's germline CDR1 is SGHTA and CDR2 FQGTGA. The CDR3 covers 16 residues. V shed 5 bases and J shed 0 bases, with 14 bases lying between them. The CDR3 DNA sequence: TGTGCCAGCAGCCAGATTTCCGGGGGCTCCTACAATGAGCAGTTCTTC. It yields the protein CASSQISGGSYNEQFF.

As DNA, the CDR3 is TGTGCCACCAGCAGAGGGACAGGGGGCGGCGAGCAGTACTTC. This sequence encodes CATSRGTGGGEQYF. The V gene is TRBV15, the J gene TRBJ2-7, with 11 bases fitting TRBD1. The CDR3 loop spans 14 amino acids. The trim removed 1 base at V and 6 bases at J, leaving 2 bases unmatched. CDR1 and CDR2 (germline): LNHNV, YYDKDF (reference sequence). Full variable domain (missing parts from reference TRBV15 and TRBJ2-7): DAMVIQNPRYQVTQFGKPVTLSCSQTLNHNVMYWYQQKSSQAPKLLFHYYDKDFNNEADTPDNFQSRRPNTSFCFLDIRSPGLGDTAMYLCATSRGTGGGEQYFGPGTRLTVT.

This clone was observed a single time. The V and J genes are TRBV6-5 and TRBJ2-1, with D maybe TRBD1 (6 bases). The CDR3 contains 15 residues. The V gene's germline CDR1 is MNHEY and CDR2 SVGAGI. The V end was cut by 6 bases, the J end by 2 bases, with 14 bases between. CDR3 region: CASRIDRQAYNEQFF. CDR3 nucleotide sequence: TGTGCCAGCAGAATAGACAGGCAAGCCTACAATGAGCAGTTCTTC.

The chain carries TRBV4-1 and TRBJ2-3; TRBD2 matches 10 bases. Germline CDR1 MGHRA, CDR2 YSYEKL. The CDR3 is 17 residues long. The V and J ends lost 5 bases and 0 bases, in that order; junction bases with no gene match: 8. The CDR3 here is CASSSQLAGFSTDTQYF. The DNA of the CDR3 is TGCGCCAGCAGCTCCCAACTAGCGGGGTTCAGCACAGATACGCAGTATTTT.

This chain uses TRBV5-4 with TRBJ2-5; D remains unclear. The CDR3 runs to 13 residues. Germline V gives CDR1 SGHNT, CDR2 YYREEE (reference sequence). Trimming pared 0 bases from V and 3 bases from J, leaving 6 bases between. As DNA, the CDR3 is TGTGCCAGCAGCTTGGGGTCGGAAGAGACCCAGTACTTC. Translation gives CASSLGSEETQYF.

This clone was observed a handful of times. V gene TRBV5-4 combines with J gene TRBJ2-1, with TRBD1 matching over 9 bases. Trimming took 4 bases from V and 2 from J; bases not matched to a gene: 4. The germline CDR1 and CDR2 sequences are SGHNT and YYREEE (reference sequence). The CDR3 consists of 15 residues. The CDR3 nucleotides are TGTGCCAGCAGCAAGGACAGGGGAACCTACAATGAGCAGTTCTTC. Translation: CASSKDRGTYNEQFF.

The chain joins TRBV15 to TRBJ1-2, with 7 nucleotides matching TRBD1. Trimming at V came to 1 base and at J to 4 bases, leaving 9 bases not matched to a gene. CDR1 is LNHNV and CDR2 is YYDKDF in the germline V gene (reference sequence). The length of the CDR3 is 16 residues. This CDR3 reads CATSRGKTGSIYGYTF. The CDR3 DNA is TGTGCCACCAGCAGAGGGAAGACAGGGTCTATCTATGGCTACACCTTC.

The chain links TRBV9 to TRBJ1-2, with no clear D. V lost 4 bases and J 4 bases, leaving 8 bases between the germline ends. Germline V gene data show CDR1 as SGDLS and CDR2 as YYNGEE. The CDR3 extends over 12 amino acids. In nucleotides, the CDR3 is TGTGCCAGCAGCTCCTCGGGCTATGGCTACACCTTC. The encoded protein is CASSSSGYGYTF.

The chain employs TRBV3-1 (or the pseudogene TRBV3-2) and TRBJ1-6; D gene ambiguous. Germline values: CDR1 LGHDT, CDR2 YNNKEL (reference sequence). The CDR3 totals 18 residues. Trimming took 5 bases from V and 0 from J, leaving 17 bases between them. CDR3 region: CASSAKVPPSSYNSPLHF. The CDR3 DNA sequence: TGTGCCAGCAGCGCGAAAGTCCCGCCGAGCTCCTATAATTCACCCCTCCACTTT.

The chain uses TRBV5-1 and TRBJ1-4, with D possibly matching TRBD1 (6 bases). This CDR3 comprises 17 residues. V lost 1 base to trimming and J lost 1 base, with 14 bases between them. Germline V gene data show CDR1 as SGHRS and CDR2 as YFSETQ. CDR3 DNA: TGCGCCAGCAGCTTGAGTATCAGGGGCGGAACTAATGAAAAACTGTTTTTT. Its protein product is CASSLSIRGGTNEKLFF.

This chain links TRBV11-1 with TRBJ2-2; 8 bases fit TRBD1. Germline V gene sequence: CDR1 SGHAT, CDR2 FQDESV (reference sequence). This CDR3 region has 16 residues. V was pared by 4 bases and J by 2 bases, with 6 bases of the junction left unmatched. CDR3 amino acids: CASSSRTGSNTGELFF. The CDR3 region has the DNA TGTGCCAGCAGCTCCCGGACAGGGAGTAACACCGGGGAGCTGTTTTTT. Supplemented by reference TRBV11-1 and TRBJ2-2, the full variable domain reads EAEVAQSPRYKITEKSQAVAFWCDPISGHATLYWYRQILGQGPELLVQFQDESVVDDSQLPKDRFSAERLKGVDSTLKIQPAELGDSAMYLCASSSRTGSNTGELFFGEGSRLTVL.

The J gene is TRBJ1-2, the V gene TRBV9, with D hard to call. Germline loops: CDR1 SGDLS, CDR2 YYNGEE. This CDR3 spans 14 amino acids. The V gene lost 4 bases and the J gene lost 8 bases, with 18 bases spanning the gap. The CDR3 protein is CASSPRELVSGYTF. CDR3 bases: TGTGCCAGCAGCCCGCGGGAGCTAGTCAGCGGCTACACCTTC. The whole variable domain, filled in from reference TRBV9 and TRBJ1-2, reads DSGVTQTPKHLITATGQRVTLRCSPRSGDLSVYWYQQSLDQGLQFLIQYYNGEERAKGNILERFSAQQFPDLHSELNLSSLELGDSALYFCASSPRELVSGYTFGSGTRLTVV.

The V gene is TRBV29-1, the J gene TRBJ1-1, with D possibly matching TRBD1 (5 bases). Trimming cost V 7 bases and J 3 bases, with 12 bases left between them. CDR1 and CDR2 (germline): SQVTM, ANQGSEA. This CDR3 region has 12 residues. CDR3 region: CSAGGGDTEAFF. For the CDR3, the DNA is TGCAGCGCCGGCGGGGGGGACACTGAAGCTTTCTTT.

The CDR3 DNA is TGTGCCAGTAGTTCAACAGGGGGCGGTGGGCCCCAGCATTTT. Translation: CASSSTGGGGPQHF. The rearrangement links TRBV19 to TRBJ1-5, with 9 bases matching TRBD1. Trimming took 5 bases from V and 9 from J; bases not matched to a gene: 8. The CDR3 runs 14 residues. Germline V lookup: CDR1 LNHDA, CDR2 SQIVND (reference sequence). The variable domain in full, completed from reference TRBV19 and TRBJ1-5, reads DGGITQSPKYLFRKEGQNVTLSCEQNLNHDAMYWYRQDPGQGLRLIYYSQIVNDFQKGDIAEGYSVSREKKESFPLTVTSAQKNPTAFYLCASSSTGGGGPQHFGDGTRLSIL.

The chain links TRBV24-1 to TRBJ2-1, with 9 bases aligning to TRBD1. V was clipped by 2 bases and J by 5 bases; unmatched bases: 6. The V gene's germline CDR1 is KGHDR and CDR2 SFDVKD. The CDR3 covers 16 residues. The CDR3 DNA is TGTGCCACCAGTGATTCCACAGGGGGCGCCCACAATGAGCAGTTCTTC. This sequence encodes CATSDSTGGAHNEQFF.

The chain employs TRBV5-6 and TRBJ2-7, with a possible D match to TRBD1 (6 bases). V lost 4 bases and J lost 1, with 15 bases in between. CDR1 is SGHDT and CDR2 is YYEEEE in the germline V gene. The CDR3 is 15 residues long. The CDR3 sequence is CASSPTRQASYEQYF. The CDR3 DNA reads TGTGCCAGCAGCCCAACTAGACAGGCTTCCTACGAGCAGTACTTC.

The rearrangement joins TRBV25-1 to TRBJ1-3, with 7 bases identical to TRBD1. In germline, CDR1 is MGHDK, CDR2 SYGVNS. The CDR3 is made up of 16 amino acids. With 3 bases clipped from V and 3 bases from J, the junction kept 8 bases outside the gene matches. As DNA, the CDR3 is TGTGCCAGCAGTGATGCACAGGGGAGAGTTGGAAACACCATATATTTT. Translating gives CASSDAQGRVGNTIYF.

This clone has a handful of counts. This sequence joins TRBV5-5 and TRBJ1-6; 8 positions agree with TRBD1. Germline trimming cut 0 bases from V and 9 bases from J; bases unmatched to any gene: 8. This CDR3 is built from 16 residues. CDR1 and CDR2 (germline): SGHKS, YYEKEE (reference sequence). The CDR3 bases are TGTGCCAGCAGCTTGGTTCCCCGGACAGGGCTTTCACCCCTCCACTTT. This encodes CASSLVPRTGLSPLHF.

The chain carries TRBV29-1 and TRBJ1-2; no clear D gene. This CDR3 spans 15 amino acids. The V gene's germline CDR1 is SQVTM and CDR2 ANQGSEA. The V end was cut by 3 bases, the J end by 0 bases, with 14 bases between. In DNA form, the CDR3 reads TGCAGCGTTGATTCCGGTCCAGGCTCTAACTATGGCTACACCTTC. Translating gives CSVDSGPGSNYGYTF.

V is TRBV6-5 and J is TRBJ1-1; D is unresolved. CDR1 is MNHEY and CDR2 is SVGAGI in the germline V gene. The CDR3 has 15 amino acids. The germline V and J ends were trimmed by 6 bases and 4 bases, with 18 bases remaining between them. The CDR3 sequence is CASRETWFRGTEAFF. The DNA for the CDR3 is TGTGCCAGCAGAGAGACCTGGTTTCGGGGCACTGAAGCTTTCTTT.

The J gene is TRBJ1-1, the V gene TRBV6-2 or TRBV6-3; 12 bases are shared with TRBD1. The CDR3 is made up of 15 amino acids. Germline V gene data show CDR1 as MNHEY and CDR2 as SVGEGT. The V gene end was trimmed by 5 bases and the J gene end by 3 bases; junction bases not matched to a gene: 4. CDR3 loop: CASSRDRGLDTEAFF. As DNA, the CDR3 is TGTGCCAGCAGTCGGGACAGGGGGCTTGACACTGAAGCTTTCTTT.

The genes are TRBV2 and TRBJ2-5; 8 bases match TRBD2. The germline gives CDR1 SNHLY, CDR2 FYNNEI. This CDR3 spans 15 amino acids. J was trimmed by 7 bases and V by 5 bases; bases with no gene match: 12. The CDR3 nucleotides are TGTGCCAGCAGTAGAGTAGCGGGGCTTAGGGGGACCCAGTACTTC. Translation: CASSRVAGLRGTQYF.

V gene TRBV2 combines with J gene TRBJ1-1; possibly TRBD1 for D (6 bases). The V end was cut by 6 bases, the J end by 2 bases, with 10 bases between. Looked up from germline, CDR1 is SNHLY and CDR2 is FYNNEI. This CDR3 spans 13 amino acids. The CDR3 bases are TGTGCCAGCAGCGGACAGCTTAACACTGAAGCTTTCTTT. Encoded protein: CASSGQLNTEAFF.

This clone was found a few times. The rearrangement joins TRBV6-6 to TRBJ1-4; 7 bases are a match to TRBD1. The CDR3 is 14 amino acids. CDR1 is MNHNY and CDR2 is SVGAGI in the germline V gene (reference sequence). With 6 bases clipped from V and 5 bases from J, the junction kept 6 bases outside the gene matches. CDR3 protein: CASRKTGSNEKLFF. CDR3 in DNA: TGTGCCAGCAGGAAGACAGGGTCAAATGAAAAACTGTTTTTT.

In the case of this clone: Additional DNA sequences in this sample encode the identical CDR3. The V gene is TRBV12-3 or TRBV12-4, the J gene TRBJ1-1; no firm D call. The CDR3 spans 12 residues. V was shortened by 5 bases and J by 1 base, with 5 bases between the two germline ends. The CDR3 coding sequence is TGTGCCAGCAGTCCGTCGAACACTGAAGCTTTCTTT. As protein: CASSPSNTEAFF.

The chain joins TRBV19 to TRBJ1-4; D may be TRBD1 (6 bases). This CDR3 is built from 15 residues. V lost 1 base and J 7 bases, leaving 13 bases between the germline ends. Germline V lookup: CDR1 LNHDA, CDR2 SQIVND (reference sequence). The CDR3 region is CASSIGGQRFEKLFF. DNA for the CDR3: TGTGCCAGTAGTATAGGAGGACAGAGGTTTGAAAAACTGTTTTTT.

The chain uses TRBV3-1 (or the pseudogene TRBV3-2) and TRBJ2-3; possible D gene TRBD2, 5 bases. CDR3 length equals 16 residues. The V and J ends lost 5 bases and 0 bases respectively, with 15 bases between them. CDR1 and CDR2 from the germline V gene are LGHDT and YNNKEL (reference sequence). The CDR3 coding sequence is TGTGCCAGCAGCAGCCCTCTAGGCGGGAGCACAGATACGCAGTATTTT. It encodes CASSSPLGGSTDTQYF.